A selection of T cell receptor beta chains follows, all from one sample in a study of T cell responses to AZD1222 COVID-19 vaccine. The method was immunoSEQ multiplex PCR; TCRdb's version includes in-frame clones alone and lacks a portion of them. Of 150,000 or so clones in the sample, over 85% were seen once. The sequencing used peripheral blood, collected on day 0 of AZD1222 vaccination. All receptors derive from an adult in good health. Both conserved end residues are trimmed from each CDR3. Fields, in order: D gene, J gene, V gene, CDR3 protein. A D gene is named only where the DNA matches it firmly.

D gene: NA; J gene: TRBJ1-6; V gene: TRBV6-2/TRBV6-3; CDR3 protein: ASSPDSTGWNSPLH
D gene: TRBD1; J gene: TRBJ1-4; V gene: TRBV5-1; CDR3 protein: ASSLVGTDNEKLF
D gene: NA; J gene: TRBJ1-6; V gene: TRBV28; CDR3 protein: ASSLSGGTSYNSPLH
D gene: NA; J gene: TRBJ2-3; V gene: TRBV5-1; CDR3 protein: ASSLVLGGDTQY
D gene: TRBD1; J gene: TRBJ2-1; V gene: TRBV18; CDR3 protein: ASHWTGDNEQF
D gene: NA; J gene: TRBJ1-2; V gene: TRBV9; CDR3 protein: ASTGSPHYGYT
D gene: NA; J gene: TRBJ1-2; V gene: TRBV12-3/TRBV12-4; CDR3 protein: ASSLRGNYGYT
D gene: NA; J gene: TRBJ1-1; V gene: TRBV12-3/TRBV12-4; CDR3 protein: ASSPRAGTEAF
D gene: TRBD2; J gene: TRBJ2-7; V gene: TRBV9; CDR3 protein: ASSPRLAGENEQY
D gene: TRBD2; J gene: TRBJ2-2; V gene: TRBV27; CDR3 protein: ASSGTSGGANTGELF
D gene: TRBD2; J gene: TRBJ2-2; V gene: TRBV7-9; CDR3 protein: ATPPRPTGTSTGELF
D gene: TRBD1; J gene: TRBJ1-1; V gene: TRBV6-6; CDR3 protein: ASSSGTGSRNTEAF
D gene: NA; J gene: TRBJ1-1; V gene: TRBV9; CDR3 protein: ASSVGFNTEAF
D gene: NA; J gene: TRBJ2-7; V gene: TRBV6-1; CDR3 protein: ASSFTGTALEQY
D gene: NA; J gene: TRBJ1-2; V gene: TRBV7-2; CDR3 protein: ASSLGGPGIDGYT
D gene: NA; J gene: TRBJ1-6; V gene: TRBV28; CDR3 protein: ASSLLGAPSYNSPLH
D gene: NA; J gene: TRBJ1-2; V gene: TRBV12-3/TRBV12-4; CDR3 protein: ATRTGWNYGYT
D gene: TRBD1; J gene: TRBJ1-1; V gene: TRBV18; CDR3 protein: ASSPYRGRTEAF
D gene: NA; J gene: TRBJ1-1; V gene: TRBV28; CDR3 protein: ASSLGYGTEAF
D gene: NA; J gene: TRBJ2-5; V gene: TRBV7-9; CDR3 protein: ASSLDQGTAREETQY
D gene: NA; J gene: TRBJ2-7; V gene: TRBV27; CDR3 protein: ASSYGAGTLYEQY
D gene: TRBD2; J gene: TRBJ2-7; V gene: TRBV6-1; CDR3 protein: ASSDGLAGVGEQY
D gene: NA; J gene: TRBJ2-7; V gene: TRBV19; CDR3 protein: ASSFDWRGPEQY
D gene: NA; J gene: TRBJ1-4; V gene: TRBV30; CDR3 protein: ASGRWGTNEKLF
D gene: NA; J gene: TRBJ1-5; V gene: TRBV19; CDR3 protein: ASSILSWGNQPQH
D gene: TRBD1; J gene: TRBJ1-1; V gene: TRBV5-4; CDR3 protein: ASSLVGGQGTEAF
D gene: NA; J gene: TRBJ1-5; V gene: TRBV6-2/TRBV6-3; CDR3 protein: ASSYSFVRQPQH
D gene: NA; J gene: TRBJ1-3; V gene: TRBV27; CDR3 protein: ASSLWGGNTIY
D gene: TRBD2; J gene: TRBJ2-5; V gene: TRBV7-3; CDR3 protein: ASSLAGLADTQETQY
D gene: NA; J gene: TRBJ1-2; V gene: TRBV28; CDR3 protein: ASSLRLYGYT
D gene: TRBD1; J gene: TRBJ1-4; V gene: TRBV5-1; CDR3 protein: ASSLLDRGLNEKLF
D gene: NA; J gene: TRBJ2-3; V gene: TRBV5-1; CDR3 protein: ASSPLGDSTDTQY
D gene: NA; J gene: TRBJ1-3; V gene: TRBV9; CDR3 protein: ASSGVDILAGNTIY
D gene: NA; J gene: TRBJ2-2; V gene: TRBV4-3; CDR3 protein: ASSQEEGPYTGELF
D gene: TRBD1; J gene: TRBJ1-5; V gene: TRBV5-6; CDR3 protein: ASSSRDRDNQPQH
D gene: TRBD1; J gene: TRBJ1-3; V gene: TRBV7-9; CDR3 protein: ASSLGTGKHTIY
D gene: NA; J gene: TRBJ2-5; V gene: TRBV7-3; CDR3 protein: ASSSAPQETQY
D gene: NA; J gene: TRBJ2-7; V gene: TRBV9; CDR3 protein: ASSPLGMASNEQY
D gene: NA; J gene: TRBJ1-1; V gene: TRBV24-1; CDR3 protein: ATKGVGQNTEAF
D gene: NA; J gene: TRBJ2-5; V gene: TRBV20-1; CDR3 protein: SASTGMETQY
D gene: TRBD1; J gene: TRBJ1-5; V gene: TRBV25-1; CDR3 protein: ASSPRGGVNQPQH
D gene: TRBD2; J gene: TRBJ2-7; V gene: TRBV5-1; CDR3 protein: ASSPSGGYEQY